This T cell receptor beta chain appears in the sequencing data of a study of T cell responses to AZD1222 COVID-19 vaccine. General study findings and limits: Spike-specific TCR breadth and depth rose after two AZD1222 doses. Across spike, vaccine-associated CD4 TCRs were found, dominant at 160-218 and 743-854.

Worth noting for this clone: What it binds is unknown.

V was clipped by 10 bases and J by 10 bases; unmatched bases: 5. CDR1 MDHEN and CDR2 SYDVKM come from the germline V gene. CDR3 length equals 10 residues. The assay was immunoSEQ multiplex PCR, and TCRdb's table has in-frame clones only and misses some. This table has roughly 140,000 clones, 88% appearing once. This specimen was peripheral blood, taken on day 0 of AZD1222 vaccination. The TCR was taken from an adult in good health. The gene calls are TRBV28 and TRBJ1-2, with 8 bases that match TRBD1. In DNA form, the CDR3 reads TGTGCCACAAGGCAGGGGGCCTACACCTTC. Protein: CATRQGAYTF.